The present T cell receptor beta chain was sequenced within a study of blood T cell repertoires in COVID-19. Produced via immunoSEQ multiplex PCR; TCRdb's table is partial and in-frame only. The table has roughly 100,000 clones, about four fifths seen once; the top ten hold 15% to 19%. The V and J ends lost 6 bases and 4 bases, in that order; junction bases with no gene match: 20. There are 20 residues in the CDR3. The germline V gene has CDR1 SSHAT and CDR2 FNYEAQ (reference sequence). This receptor was identified in a woman of 80 years or more with acute or convalescent COVID-19. V is TRBV7-7 and J is TRBJ2-1; 11 bases fit TRBD2. Sequenced input: peripheral blood. The CDR3, as DNA: TGTGCCAGCAGTCCCCACGATTATAGCGGGAGGGACTTAGGTTACAATGAGCAGTTCTTC. This sequence encodes CASSPHDYSGRDLGYNEQFF.